The following is a T cell receptor beta chain sequence with its context. Its specificity is not known. Clones were read by immunoSEQ multiplex PCR, and TCRdb kept only the in-frame ones, dropping some. The repertoire holds over 85,000 clones, with around 74% as singletons. The sample is drawn from a study of radiotherapy plus CTLA-4 blockade in lung cancer. The wider study: For 15% to 20% of patients, objective responses occurred, and approximately 31% had disease control. Study-wide results and caveats: Reports identified early blood T cell clone dynamics, with interferon-beta, as the best response predictor. Some TCR clones had been derived from tumors. These clones expanded in peripheral blood after radiotherapy plus ipilimumab.

Patients with chemo-refractory metastatic non-small-cell lung cancer received focal radiation plus CTLA-4 blockade with ipilimumab. V lost 4 bases, J lost 5 bases, and 5 bases stayed unmatched. Germline CDR1 reads LNHDA; CDR2 reads SQIVND (reference sequence). This CDR3 has 15 amino acids. Source: peripheral blood, taken from a patient treated with radiotherapy plus ipilimumab. The sequence came from a human donor with non-small cell lung cancer who had a partial response to radiotherapy plus ipilimumab. Some clones in this sample may be carry-over from other donors' samples. The V call is TRBV19, the J call TRBJ1-6; 7 nucleotides align to TRBD1. This CDR3 reads CASSTRTGDNSPLHF. As DNA, the CDR3 is TGTGCCAGTAGTACCAGGACAGGTGATAATTCACCCCTCCACTTT.